Following are 25 T cell receptor beta chains from one sample sequenced in a study of blood T cell repertoires in COVID-19. Libraries were prepared by immunoSEQ multiplex PCR; TCRdb keeps only in-frame clonotypes and omits some of them. The data show approximately 100,000 clones, with about 75% seen just once and roughly 6.2% held by the top ten. Input material: peripheral blood. The receptors originated from a man at least 80 years old with acute or convalescent COVID-19.

This chain uses TRBV6-5 with TRBJ2-7; 14 bases are shared with TRBD2. The CDR3 consists of 14 residues. Germline values: CDR1 MNHEY, CDR2 SVGAGI. The J segment lost 6 bases and the V segment lost 4 bases, leaving 2 bases of the junction unmatched. The CDR3 region is CASSLGLAGVEQYF. DNA of the CDR3: TGTGCCAGCAGTTTGGGACTAGCGGGAGTCGAGCAGTACTTC.

The chain employs TRBV11-2 and TRBJ2-1, with D tentatively TRBD1 (6 bases). The V and J ends lost 4 bases and 7 bases respectively, with 11 bases between them. Germline CDR1 SGHAT, CDR2 FQNNGV. CDR3 length equals 13 residues. CDR3 amino acids: CASSSAGVNEQFF. As DNA, the CDR3 is TGTGCCAGCAGCTCTGCAGGGGTAAATGAGCAGTTCTTC.

This clone was detected a few times. J is TRBJ2-1 and V is TRBV5-1; 14 nucleotides line up with TRBD2. Germline V CDR1 and CDR2: SGHRS, YFSETQ. CDR3 length: 15 amino acids. The V and J ends lost 6 bases and 9 bases, in that order; junction bases with no gene match: 8. The CDR3 DNA reads TGCGCCAGCAAGACCGGACTAGCGGGAGGAGGTGAGCAGTTCTTC. This codes for CASKTGLAGGGEQFF.

This chain joins TRBV9 and TRBJ1-3; D perhaps matches TRBD1 (6 bases). Germline-derived CDR1 and CDR2 are SGDLS and YYNGEE. The V end lost 3 bases, the J end lost 0 bases, and 13 bases lay between the germline ends. The CDR3 contains 16 residues. The CDR3 DNA follows: TGTGCCAGCAGCGCCTTTCGGACAGTCTCTGGAAACACCATATATTTT. Its translation is CASSAFRTVSGNTIYF.

The CDR3 DNA is TGTGCCAGCAGCCCAGGGGGGCTAAATCAGCCCCAGCATTTT. Its protein is CASSPGGLNQPQHF. This chain uses TRBV7-8 with TRBJ1-5; TRBD1 agrees at 7 bases. The CDR3 has 14 amino acids. J was trimmed by 4 bases and V by 5 bases; bases with no gene match: 5. Germline V gives CDR1 SGHVS, CDR2 FQNEAQ.

V usage is TRBV24-1 and J usage is TRBJ2-1, with 12 bases aligning to TRBD2. CDR1 and CDR2 (germline): KGHDR, SFDVKD. The CDR3 covers 16 residues. Unmatched junction bases numbered 15, after V lost 9 bases and J lost 10 bases. The CDR3 sequence is CATQPNLAGGPGEQFF. Written as DNA, the CDR3 is TGTGCCACCCAGCCCAATCTAGCGGGAGGGCCAGGGGAGCAGTTCTTC.

CDR3 bases: TGTGCCAGTAGTCGCATACAGGGGGACTCCTACGAGCAGTACTTC. Translation gives CASSRIQGDSYEQYF. V is TRBV19 and J is TRBJ2-7, with 8 bases that match TRBD1. Trimming removed 5 bases from V and 0 bases from J; junction bases left unmatched: 6. CDR3 size: 15 residues. The V gene's germline CDR1 is LNHDA and CDR2 SQIVND (reference sequence).

This chain connects TRBV9 to TRBJ1-3, with 7 bases lining up with TRBD1. CDR1 is SGDLS, CDR2 YYNGEE, per germline. This CDR3 spans 16 amino acids. With V trimmed by 4 bases and J by 0 bases, 7 bases remained unmatched. Here the CDR3 reads CASSLAGGSSGNTIYF. The CDR3 DNA reads TGTGCCAGCAGCTTGGCAGGGGGTTCCTCTGGAAACACCATATATTTT. Looking up the rest from reference TRBV9 and TRBJ1-3 gives the full variable domain: DSGVTQTPKHLITATGQRVTLRCSPRSGDLSVYWYQQSLDQGLQFLIQYYNGEERAKGNILERFSAQQFPDLHSELNLSSLELGDSALYFCASSLAGGSSGNTIYFGEGSWLTVV.

J is TRBJ2-7 and V is TRBV7-2, with 14 bases fitting TRBD2. This CDR3 has 18 amino acids. CDR1 and CDR2 (germline): SGHTA, FQGNSA. The junction had 5 bases not matched to a gene; V was cut back by 0 bases and J by 1 base. The CDR3 here is CASSLANGLAGGSYEQYF. The CDR3, as DNA: TGTGCCAGCAGCTTAGCGAACGGACTAGCGGGAGGATCCTACGAGCAGTACTTC.

This clone was found a few times. The chain carries TRBV7-3 and TRBJ2-1, with D possibly matching TRBD2 (5 bases). Germline CDR1 reads SGHTA; CDR2 reads FQGTGA. The length of the CDR3 is 13 residues. With 4 bases removed from V and 3 bases from J, the gap between germline ends came to 7 bases. CDR3 residues: CASSYDYYNEQFF. As DNA, the CDR3 is TGTGCCAGCAGCTATGACTACTACAATGAGCAGTTCTTC.

This clone was observed a few times. The genes are TRBV7-2 and TRBJ2-1; 14 bases align to TRBD2. The V segment lost 8 bases and the J segment 8 bases; nucleotides outside the gene matches: 5. Germline values: CDR1 SGHTA, CDR2 FQGNSA. CDR3 size: 14 residues. CDR3 region: CASGGTSGSHEQFF. Here the CDR3 DNA reads TGTGCCAGCGGGGGGACTAGCGGGAGTCATGAGCAGTTCTTC.

CDR3 DNA: TGTGCCAGTAGTGCCGGACAGGGCGGGTTGGGATATCAGCCCCAGCATTTT. Amino acid sequence: CASSAGQGGLGYQPQHF. The V call is TRBV19, the J call TRBJ1-5; 8 nucleotides align to TRBD1. Germline loops: CDR1 LNHDA, CDR2 SQIVND (reference sequence). V was pared by 5 bases and J by 5 bases, with 14 bases of the junction left unmatched. The CDR3 runs 17 residues.

This clone was detected once. The chain has TRBV6-5 and TRBJ2-7; D possibly corresponds to TRBD1 (6 bases). Trimming took 3 bases from V and 5 from J, leaving 17 bases between them. CDR1 is MNHEY and CDR2 is SVGAGI in the germline V gene. This CDR3 is built from 15 residues. The CDR3 loop reads CASSYSETGVNEQYF. In DNA form, the CDR3 reads TGTGCCAGCAGTTATAGTGAGACAGGAGTTAACGAGCAGTACTTC.

J is TRBJ2-7 and V is TRBV19, with a weak D call TRBD2 (6 bases). The CDR3 loop spans 14 amino acids. Germline assignment: CDR1 LNHDA and CDR2 SQIVND (reference sequence). The V end was cut by 3 bases, the J end by 5 bases, with 14 bases between. The CDR3 here is CASSMEGISDEQYF. The CDR3 DNA sequence: TGTGCCAGTAGTATGGAGGGGATTAGCGACGAGCAGTACTTC.

The V gene is TRBV6-5, the J gene TRBJ2-3; perhaps TRBD1 as D (6 bases). Germline V lookup: CDR1 MNHEY, CDR2 SVGAGI. This CDR3 has 13 residues. V was clipped by 10 bases and J by 2 bases, with 13 bases between them. CDR3 in DNA: TGTGCCATCCGGGACACACTCACAGATACGCAGTATTTT. This gives the protein CAIRDTLTDTQYF.

The CDR3 DNA sequence: TGCGCCACGACTAGCGGGAGGGACAATGAGCAGTTCTTC. Its translation: CATTSGRDNEQFF. The gene calls are TRBV10-2 and TRBJ2-1; 14 bases line up with TRBD2. The junction had 1 base not matched to a gene; V was cut back by 10 bases and J by 5 bases. Germline V gene lookup returns CDR1 WSHSY and CDR2 SAAADI. The CDR3 runs to 13 residues.

This clone has just one count. The V gene is TRBV5-4, the J gene TRBJ2-6; TRBD2 might be the D (5 bases). Germline-derived CDR1 and CDR2 are SGHNT and YYREEE (reference sequence). Deletions cut 2 bases from V and 2 bases from J, with 8 bases between. The CDR3 contains 15 residues. The CDR3 reads CASSLSGAGANVLTF. The CDR3 DNA is TGTGCCAGCAGCTTAAGCGGCGCTGGGGCCAACGTCCTGACTTTC.

The chain carries TRBV7-8 and TRBJ2-3; 9 bases fit TRBD1. V dropped 3 bases and J dropped 1; count of bases not matched to a gene: 5. The germline gives CDR1 SGHVS, CDR2 FQNEAQ. There are 16 residues in the CDR3. The CDR3 bases are TGTGCCAGCAGCTTTCGACGGACAGGGGGCACAGATACGCAGTATTTT. It specifies CASSFRRTGGTDTQYF.

About this clone itself: Other DNA sequences in the same sample also yield this CDR3. The chain recombines TRBV7-2 with TRBJ1-5, with 7 nucleotides matching TRBD1. The CDR3 runs 14 residues. Per the germline V gene, CDR1 is SGHTA and CDR2 is FQGNSA. V shed 1 base, J shed 6 bases, and the junction held 3 bases outside the gene matches. CDR3 amino acids: CASSLDRGGQPQHF. As DNA, the CDR3 is TGTGCCAGCAGCTTAGACAGGGGCGGTCAGCCCCAGCATTTT.

This rearrangement joins TRBV6-5 to TRBJ2-7, with TRBD2 matching 8 bases. With V trimmed by 0 bases and J by 3 bases, 7 bases remained unmatched. The CDR3 has 16 amino acids. Germline V CDR1 and CDR2: MNHEY, SVGAGI. The CDR3 spells CASSYSGSGVNYEQYF. The CDR3 coding sequence is TGTGCCAGCAGTTACTCGGGTAGCGGGGTAAACTACGAGCAGTACTTC.

The table lists this clone with a count of one. The chain is built from TRBV6-5 and TRBJ1-2, with TRBD1 as a possible D gene (6 bases). From germline, CDR1 is MNHEY and CDR2 SVGAGI. This CDR3 contains 12 residues. Trimming cost V 6 bases and J 4 bases, with 9 bases left between them. CDR3: CASRGQSYGYTF. Here the CDR3 DNA reads TGTGCCAGCAGGGGACAAAGCTATGGCTACACCTTC.

The chain has TRBV5-1 and TRBJ2-7, with a possible D match to TRBD2 (5 bases). Trimming took off 7 bases at V and 6 bases at J, with 14 bases between the two ends. CDR3 length equals 12 residues. Germline lookup yields CDR1 SGHRS and CDR2 YFSETQ. The CDR3 DNA reads as TGCGCCAGCGCGTCCGGAGGTGGCGAGCAGTACTTC. Translated: CASASGGGEQYF.

For the CDR3, the DNA is TGTGCCAGCAGCCCCCAGGGGCAGGGGGCAGATACGCAGTATTTT. Protein sequence: CASSPQGQGADTQYF. The V gene is TRBV7-6, the J gene TRBJ2-3, with 7 positions matching TRBD1. CDR3 size: 15 residues. With 5 bases clipped from V and 4 bases from J, the junction kept 9 bases outside the gene matches. Looked up from germline, CDR1 is SGHVS and CDR2 is FNYEAQ.

By sample share, this clone is medium-sized. V and J are TRBV27 and TRBJ1-5; TRBD1 aligns across 9 bases. Trimming took 3 bases from V and 4 from J; bases not matched to a gene: 4. The CDR3 consists of 15 residues. Germline CDR1 is MNHEY and CDR2 is SMNVEV (reference sequence). CDR3 bases: TGTGCCAGCAGTTTGGATGGGACAGGGAATCAGCCCCAGCATTTT. It codes for CASSLDGTGNQPQHF.

This sequence joins TRBV28 and TRBJ1-1; D is undetermined. Germline V gene data show CDR1 as MDHEN and CDR2 as SYDVKM. The CDR3 spans 13 residues. V gave up 2 bases and J gave up 4 bases, with 8 bases separating them. CDR3 in amino acids: CASSLASGTEAFF. In DNA form, the CDR3 reads TGTGCCAGCAGTTTAGCTTCGGGCACTGAAGCTTTCTTT.